Listed below are T cell receptor beta chains from one sample, sequenced in a study of sequential checkpoint blockade in melanoma. Using immunoSEQ multiplex PCR, the repertoire was profiled, and TCRdb retains in-frame clones only, with some absent. Of 15,000 to 20,000 clones in the sample, roughly two thirds were seen once. Here the sequenced sample was CD8+ T cells sorted from blood (inferred from file names), taken from a patient given nivolumab and ipilimumab in sequence. Receptors were obtained from a human donor with melanoma. Both conserved end residues are part of each CDR3. The order of the fields is clone size, J gene, V gene, D gene, CDR3 DNA, CDR3 protein. The D gene is left open where the match is weak. Not all rows give a size; the values are once, few, many and, for expanded clones, a class.

-,TRBJ1-1,TRBV2,-,TGTGCCAGCAAAGAAGGGATAGGGAGGACTGAAGCTTTCTTT,CASKEGIGRTEAFF
-,TRBJ1-2,TRBV5-6,-,TGTGCCAGCAGCTTGGGTCGAGGGAATACTGGCTACACCTTC,CASSLGRGNTGYTF
-,TRBJ2-7,TRBV6-1,-,TGTGCCAGCAGTTTCGGGAGAATAACCTACGAGCAGTACTTC,CASSFGRITYEQYF
-,TRBJ2-1,TRBV4-1,-,TGCGCCAGCAGCTACTTATCGTCCGGTAATGAGCAGTTCTTC,CASSYLSSGNEQFF
-,TRBJ2-2,TRBV19,TRBD2,TGTGCCAGTAGTATTGGGACTAGCCCCCGGACAGGGGAGCTGTTTTTT,CASSIGTSPRTGELFF
-,TRBJ2-7,TRBV5-4,-,TGTGCCAGCAGCGCGGCGGGGGAGCAGTACTTC,CASSAAGEQYF
few,TRBJ2-1,TRBV7-9,TRBD2,TGTGCCAGCAGCTTAAGGACTAGCGCCCCATCCTACAATGAGCAGTTCTTC,CASSLRTSAPSYNEQFF
-,TRBJ2-7,TRBV4-1,TRBD2,TGCGCCAGCAGCCACCCCGCTAGCGGGACCTACGAGCAGTACTTC,CASSHPASGTYEQYF
once,TRBJ1-1,TRBV7-9,-,TGTGCCAGCAGCTCCGGGGGGAGCGGCACTGAAGCTTTCTTT,CASSSGGSGTEAFF
-,TRBJ2-7,TRBV9,TRBD1,TGTGCCAGCGGGACAGGTTTTAACTACGAGCAGTACTTC,CASGTGFNYEQYF
few,TRBJ2-7,TRBV11-3,TRBD2,TGTGCCAGCAGCTCCCGGACTAGCGGGAGCCAGCCCTCCTACGAGCAGTACTTC,CASSSRTSGSQPSYEQYF
-,TRBJ2-7,TRBV7-6,TRBD2,TGTGCCAGCAGCTTAGGGACTAGGAGTAGGGAGCAGTACTTC,CASSLGTRSREQYF
-,TRBJ2-6,TRBV6-5,-,TGTGCCAGCAGTTGGGCCTCTGGGGCCAACGTCCTGACTTTC,CASSWASGANVLTF
-,TRBJ2-3,TRBV6-5,-,TGTGCCAGCAGGGCCCGACAGGCAACAGATACGCAGTATTTT,CASRARQATDTQYF
-,TRBJ1-6,TRBV27,-,TGTGCCAGCAGCATAGGGGTTCCTAGCTCCTATAATTCACCCCTCCACTTT,CASSIGVPSSYNSPLHF
-,TRBJ1-2,TRBV7-9,TRBD1,TGTGCCAGCAGCTGGCGGGAGGACAGGAGGACTGATGGCTACACCTTC,CASSWREDRRTDGYTF
-,TRBJ1-1,TRBV28,-,TGTGCCAGCAGTTTAATGGGGGGTGACACTGAAGCTTTCTTT,CASSLMGGDTEAFF
-,TRBJ2-1,TRBV6-4,-,TGTGCCAGCAGTGACGGGACTGGATCCTACAATGAGCAGTTCTTC,CASSDGTGSYNEQFF
-,TRBJ1-3,TRBV7-9,-,TGTGCCAGCAGCTTAAGGCCCGAGGATGGCTCTGGAAACACCATATATTTT,CASSLRPEDGSGNTIYF
-,TRBJ2-7,TRBV28,TRBD2,TGTGCCAGCAGTTTTTTAGGGGCTAGCGGGAGCTCCGAGCAGTACTTC,CASSFLGASGSSEQYF